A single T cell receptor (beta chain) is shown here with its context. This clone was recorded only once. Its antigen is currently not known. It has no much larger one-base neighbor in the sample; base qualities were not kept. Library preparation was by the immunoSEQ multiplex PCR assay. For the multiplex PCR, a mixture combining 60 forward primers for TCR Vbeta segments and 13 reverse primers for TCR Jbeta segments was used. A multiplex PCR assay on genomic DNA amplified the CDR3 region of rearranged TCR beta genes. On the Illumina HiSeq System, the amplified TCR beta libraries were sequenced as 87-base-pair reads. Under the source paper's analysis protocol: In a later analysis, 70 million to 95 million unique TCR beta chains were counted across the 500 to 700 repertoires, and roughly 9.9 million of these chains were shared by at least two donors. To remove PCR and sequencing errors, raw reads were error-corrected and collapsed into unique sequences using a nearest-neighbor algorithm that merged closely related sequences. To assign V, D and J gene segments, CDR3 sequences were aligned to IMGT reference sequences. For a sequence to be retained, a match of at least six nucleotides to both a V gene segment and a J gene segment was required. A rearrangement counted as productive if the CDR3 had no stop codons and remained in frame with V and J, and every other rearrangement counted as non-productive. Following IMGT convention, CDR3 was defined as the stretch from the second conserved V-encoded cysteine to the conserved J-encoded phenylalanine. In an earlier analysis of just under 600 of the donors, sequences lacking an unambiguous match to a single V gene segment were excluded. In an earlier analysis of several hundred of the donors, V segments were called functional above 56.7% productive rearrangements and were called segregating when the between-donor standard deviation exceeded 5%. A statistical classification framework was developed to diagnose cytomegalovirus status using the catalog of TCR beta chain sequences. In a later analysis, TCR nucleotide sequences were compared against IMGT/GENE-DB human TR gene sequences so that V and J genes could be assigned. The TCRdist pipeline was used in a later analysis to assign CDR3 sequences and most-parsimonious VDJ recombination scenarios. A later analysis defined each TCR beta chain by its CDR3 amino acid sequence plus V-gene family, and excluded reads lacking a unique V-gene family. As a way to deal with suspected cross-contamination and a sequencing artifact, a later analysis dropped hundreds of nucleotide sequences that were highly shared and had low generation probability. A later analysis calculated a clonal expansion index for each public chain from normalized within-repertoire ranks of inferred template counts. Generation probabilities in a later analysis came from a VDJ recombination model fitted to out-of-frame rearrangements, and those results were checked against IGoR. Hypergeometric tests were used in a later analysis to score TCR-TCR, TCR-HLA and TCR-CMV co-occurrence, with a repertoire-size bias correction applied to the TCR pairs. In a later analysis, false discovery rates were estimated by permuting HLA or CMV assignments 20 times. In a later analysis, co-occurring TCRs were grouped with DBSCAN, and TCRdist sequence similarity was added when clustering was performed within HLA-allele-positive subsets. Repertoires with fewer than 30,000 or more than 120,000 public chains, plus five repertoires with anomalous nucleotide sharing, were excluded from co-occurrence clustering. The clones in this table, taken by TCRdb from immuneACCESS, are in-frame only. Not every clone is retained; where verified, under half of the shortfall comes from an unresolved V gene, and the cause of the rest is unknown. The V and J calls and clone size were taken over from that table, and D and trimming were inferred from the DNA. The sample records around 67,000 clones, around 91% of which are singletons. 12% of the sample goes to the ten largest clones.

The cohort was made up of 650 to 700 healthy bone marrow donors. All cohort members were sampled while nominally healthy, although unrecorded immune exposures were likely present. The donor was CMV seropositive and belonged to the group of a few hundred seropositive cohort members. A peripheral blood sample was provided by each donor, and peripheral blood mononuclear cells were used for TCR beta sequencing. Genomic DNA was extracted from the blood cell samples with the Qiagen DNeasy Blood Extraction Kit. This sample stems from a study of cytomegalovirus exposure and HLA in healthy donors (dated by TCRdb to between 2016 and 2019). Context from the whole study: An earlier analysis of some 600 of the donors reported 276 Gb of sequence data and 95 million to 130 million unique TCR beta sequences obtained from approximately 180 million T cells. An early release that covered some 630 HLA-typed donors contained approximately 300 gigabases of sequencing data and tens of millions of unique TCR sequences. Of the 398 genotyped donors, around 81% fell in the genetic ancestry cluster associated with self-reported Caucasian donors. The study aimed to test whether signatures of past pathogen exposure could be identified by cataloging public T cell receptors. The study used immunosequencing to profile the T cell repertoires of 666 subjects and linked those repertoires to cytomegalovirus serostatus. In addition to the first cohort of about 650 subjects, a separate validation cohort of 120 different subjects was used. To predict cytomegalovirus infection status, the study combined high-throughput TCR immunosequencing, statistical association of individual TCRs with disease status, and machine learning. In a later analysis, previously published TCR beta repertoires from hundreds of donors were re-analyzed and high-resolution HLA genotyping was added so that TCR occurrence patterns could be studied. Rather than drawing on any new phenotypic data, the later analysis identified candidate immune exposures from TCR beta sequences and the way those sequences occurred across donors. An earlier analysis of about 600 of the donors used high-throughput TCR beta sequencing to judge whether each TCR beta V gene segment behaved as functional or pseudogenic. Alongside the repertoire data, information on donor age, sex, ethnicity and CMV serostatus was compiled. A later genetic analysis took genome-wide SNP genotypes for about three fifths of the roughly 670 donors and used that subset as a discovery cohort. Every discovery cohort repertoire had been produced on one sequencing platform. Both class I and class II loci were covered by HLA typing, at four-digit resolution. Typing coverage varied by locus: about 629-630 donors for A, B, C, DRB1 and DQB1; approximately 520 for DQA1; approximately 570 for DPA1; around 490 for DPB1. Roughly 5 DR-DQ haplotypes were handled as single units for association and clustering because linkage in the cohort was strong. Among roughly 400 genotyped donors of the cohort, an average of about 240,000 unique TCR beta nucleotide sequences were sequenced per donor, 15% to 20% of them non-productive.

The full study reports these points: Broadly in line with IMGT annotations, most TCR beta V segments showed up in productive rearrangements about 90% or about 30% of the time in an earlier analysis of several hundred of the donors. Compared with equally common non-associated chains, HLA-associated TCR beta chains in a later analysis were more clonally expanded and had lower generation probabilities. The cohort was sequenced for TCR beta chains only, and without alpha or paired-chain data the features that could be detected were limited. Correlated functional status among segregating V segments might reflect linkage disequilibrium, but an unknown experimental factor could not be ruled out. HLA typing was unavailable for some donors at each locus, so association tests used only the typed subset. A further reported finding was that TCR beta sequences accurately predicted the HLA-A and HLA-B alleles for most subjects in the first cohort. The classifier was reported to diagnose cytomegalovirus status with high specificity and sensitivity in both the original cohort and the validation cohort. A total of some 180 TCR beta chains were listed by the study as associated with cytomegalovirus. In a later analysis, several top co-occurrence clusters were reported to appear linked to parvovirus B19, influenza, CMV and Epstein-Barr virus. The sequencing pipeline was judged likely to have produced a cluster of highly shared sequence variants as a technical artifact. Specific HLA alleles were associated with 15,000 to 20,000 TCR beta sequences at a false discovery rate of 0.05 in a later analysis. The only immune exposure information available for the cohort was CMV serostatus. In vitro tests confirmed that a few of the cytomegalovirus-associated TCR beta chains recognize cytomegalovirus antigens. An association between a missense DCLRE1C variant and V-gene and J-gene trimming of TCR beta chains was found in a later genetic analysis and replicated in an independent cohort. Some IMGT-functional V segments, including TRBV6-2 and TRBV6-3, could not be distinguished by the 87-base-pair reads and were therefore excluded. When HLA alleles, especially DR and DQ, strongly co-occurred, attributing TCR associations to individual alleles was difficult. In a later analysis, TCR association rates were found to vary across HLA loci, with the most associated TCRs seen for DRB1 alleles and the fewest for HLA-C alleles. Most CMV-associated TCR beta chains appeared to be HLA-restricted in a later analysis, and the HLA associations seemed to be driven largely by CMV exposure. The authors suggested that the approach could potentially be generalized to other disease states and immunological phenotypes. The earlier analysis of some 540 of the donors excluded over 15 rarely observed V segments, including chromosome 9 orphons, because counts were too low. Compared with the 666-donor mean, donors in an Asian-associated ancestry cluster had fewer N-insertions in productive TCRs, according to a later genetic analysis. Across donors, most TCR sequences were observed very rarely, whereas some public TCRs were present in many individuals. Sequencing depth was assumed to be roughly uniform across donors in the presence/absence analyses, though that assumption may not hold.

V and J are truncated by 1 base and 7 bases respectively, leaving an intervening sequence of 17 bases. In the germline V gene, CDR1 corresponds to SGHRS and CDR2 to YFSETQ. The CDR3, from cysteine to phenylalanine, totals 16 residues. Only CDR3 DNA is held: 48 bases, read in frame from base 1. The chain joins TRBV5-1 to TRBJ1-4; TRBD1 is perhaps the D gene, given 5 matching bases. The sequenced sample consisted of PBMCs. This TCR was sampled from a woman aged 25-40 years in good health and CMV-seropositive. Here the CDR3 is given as CASSLSSGGMGEKLFF. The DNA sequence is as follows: TGCGCCAGCAGCTTGAGTAGCGGGGGGATGGGTGAAAAACTGTTTTTT. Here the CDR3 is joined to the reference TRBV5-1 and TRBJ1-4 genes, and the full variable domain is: KAGVTQTPRYLIKTRGQQVTLSCSPISGHRSVSWYQQTPGQGLQFLFEYFSETQRNKGNFPGRFSGRQFSNSRSEMNVSTLELGDSALYLCASSLSSGGMGEKLFFGSGTQLSVL.